There are many counts of the clone carrying this TCR beta chain. These data are taken from a study of patients and donors after allogeneic stem cell transplantation. TCRdb independently ran MiXCR on the RT-PCR reads; one entry per CDR3 protein. The table records approximately 90,000 distinct CDR3 sequences, approximately 5.2% of them present only once. Trimming took off 5 bases at V and 0 bases at J, with 13 bases between the two ends. In germline, CDR1 is DFQATT, CDR2 SNEGSKA (reference sequence). The CDR3 is 14 residues long. The specimen sequenced was blood, either unsorted or a sorted T cell fraction (not recorded which). The origin of this receptor is a human donor who was either an allogeneic HSCT recipient or a stem cell or donor lymphocyte infusion donor (not recorded which). It is not recorded whose cells these are; they may come from a transplant donor. The rearrangement links TRBV20-1 to TRBJ1-1, with D unclear. The CDR3 protein is CSARRRGLNTEAFF. For the CDR3, the DNA is TGCAGTGCTCGGAGGCGGGGTTTGAACACTGAAGCTTTCTTT.